A selection of T cell receptor beta chains follows, all from one sample in a study of CD8 T cells in ankylosing spondylitis. TCRdb reprocessed the 5' RACE reads via MiXCR and lists one record per CDR3 protein. Of some 40,000 distinct CDR3 sequences in the sample, around a tenth were seen once. Material for sequencing was blood, either unsorted or a sorted T cell fraction (not recorded which). The receptors derive from a male donor with ankylosing spondylitis or in good health (not recorded which). The CDR3 runs from the conserved cysteine through the conserved F or W. D genes are given only for firm matches. The size field reads how often the clone was seen (once, few, many) or a class if it is expanded.

v_call	j_call	clone_size	d_call	cdr3_aa	cdr3_nt
TRBV29-1	TRBJ2-4	many	TRBD2	CSVRLASSIQYF	TGCAGCGTCAGACTAGCAAGTAGCATTCAGTACTTC
TRBV6-1	TRBJ2-3	many	.	CASSPFQGFTDTQYF	TGTGCCAGCAGCCCATTTCAGGGCTTCACAGATACGCAGTATTTT
TRBV6-2/TRBV6-3	TRBJ2-4	many	TRBD2	CASSLSGGAKNIQYF	TGTGCCAGCAGCCTTTCGGGAGGAGCCAAAAACATTCAGTACTTC
TRBV4-1	TRBJ2-1	many	TRBD2	CASSQELAGLSSYNEQFF	TGCGCCAGCAGCCAAGAACTAGCGGGTTTGAGCTCCTACAATGAGCAGTTCTTC
TRBV5-1	TRBJ2-3	many	.	CASSLFLVTDTQYF	TGCGCCAGCAGCTTGTTCCTAGTAACAGATACGCAGTATTTT
TRBV14	TRBJ2-5	many	.	CASSLRTFATQYF	TGTGCCAGCAGCCTCAGGACCTTTGCGACCCAGTACTTC
TRBV2	TRBJ2-4	few	.	CASSEKVTTAKNIQYF	TGTGCCAGCAGTGAAAAGGTCACCACTGCGAAAAACATTCAGTACTTC
TRBV5-1	TRBJ1-2	many	.	CASSLGAGPYGYTF	TGCGCCAGCAGCTTGGGGGCAGGGCCCTATGGCTACACCTTC
TRBV6-2/TRBV6-3	TRBJ2-3	many	.	CASSYAEPDTQYF	TGTGCCAGCAGTTATGCGGAGCCAGATACGCAGTATTTT
TRBV11-2	TRBJ2-7	many	.	CASSPRREGGEQYF	TGTGCCAGCAGCCCCCGCCGGGAAGGGGGCGAGCAGTACTTC
TRBV7-2	TRBJ1-5	few	.	CASSLSPPAAQHF	TGTGCCAGCAGCTTAAGCCCCCCCGCGGCCCAGCATTTT
TRBV6-1	TRBJ2-7	many	TRBD2	CASKGAGLDGYEQYF	TGTGCCAGCAAGGGCGCTGGACTAGATGGATACGAGCAGTACTTC
TRBV5-4	TRBJ2-4	many	TRBD1	CASSSGQAIKYF	TGTGCCAGCAGCTCGGGACAGGCAATAAAGTACTTC
TRBV7-3	TRBJ2-3	many	TRBD1	CASSLNVGGAPDTQYF	TGTGCCAGCAGCTTAAACGTAGGGGGCGCCCCAGATACGCAGTATTTT
TRBV7-8	TRBJ2-1	many	.	CASRTRLGRNEQFF	TGTGCCAGCAGGACAAGACTAGGCAGGAATGAGCAGTTCTTC
TRBV5-1	TRBJ2-2	many	.	CASSLAGRPNTGELFF	TGCGCCAGCAGCTTGGCCGGGCGACCGAACACCGGGGAGCTGTTTTTT
TRBV12-3/TRBV12-4	TRBJ2-7	many	.	CASSLEAWGSEQYF	TGTGCCAGCAGTTTAGAGGCGTGGGGCTCCGAGCAGTACTTC